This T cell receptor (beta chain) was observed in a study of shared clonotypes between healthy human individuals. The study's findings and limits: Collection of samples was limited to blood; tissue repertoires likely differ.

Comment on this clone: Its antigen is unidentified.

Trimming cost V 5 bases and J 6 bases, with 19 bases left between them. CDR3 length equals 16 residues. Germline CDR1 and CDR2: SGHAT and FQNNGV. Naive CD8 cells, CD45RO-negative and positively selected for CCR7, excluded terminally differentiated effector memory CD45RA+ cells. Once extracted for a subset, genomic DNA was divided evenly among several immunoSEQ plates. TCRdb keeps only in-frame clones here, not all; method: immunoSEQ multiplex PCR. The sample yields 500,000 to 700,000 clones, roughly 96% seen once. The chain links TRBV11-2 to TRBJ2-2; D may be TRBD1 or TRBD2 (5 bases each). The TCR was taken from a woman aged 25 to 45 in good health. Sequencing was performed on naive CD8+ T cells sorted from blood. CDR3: CASSPTGPRMAGELFF. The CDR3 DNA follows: TGTGCCAGCAGCCCCACGGGGCCTAGAATGGCCGGGGAGCTGTTTTTT.